This is a list of T cell receptor beta chains from one sample in a study of early T cells in non-severe SARS-CoV-2 infection. TCRdb re-derived calls from the 5' RACE reads in MiXCR, one entry per CDR3 protein. The data contain some 87,000 distinct CDR3 sequences, 12% of them singletons. The specimen sequenced was whole blood. These TCRs come from an adult who was a healthcare worker with PCR-confirmed SARS-CoV-2 infection or an uninfected control (not recorded which). CDR3s include the opening cysteine and the closing phenylalanine or tryptophan. A D gene is named only where the DNA matches it firmly. Size tells how often a clone was seen (once, few, many) or the class of an expanded clone, and some rows leave it out.

J: TRBJ2-7
size: few
length: 13
V: TRBV3-1
D: .
DNA: TGTGCCAGCAGCCACCTGAGCTCCTACGAGCAGTACTTC
CDR3: CASSHLSSYEQYF

J: TRBJ2-1
size: .
length: 14
V: TRBV20-1
D: .
DNA: TGCAGTGCTGATGGAGGCGGGATCTACAATGAGCAGTTCTTC
CDR3: CSADGGGIYNEQFF

J: TRBJ1-2
size: .
length: 14
V: TRBV6-5
D: .
DNA: TGTGCCAGCAGCCCGATGGTCGGAGCCTATGGCTACACCTTC
CDR3: CASSPMVGAYGYTF

J: TRBJ1-5
size: many
length: 12
V: TRBV6-2/TRBV6-3
D: .
DNA: TGTGCCAGCAGCGGGCCCGCACGGCCCCAGCATTTT
CDR3: CASSGPARPQHF

J: TRBJ1-2
size: many
length: 15
V: TRBV11-2
D: TRBD1
DNA: TGTGCCAGCAGCCCCGGGACAGTTAACCTCTATGGCTACACCTTC
CDR3: CASSPGTVNLYGYTF

J: TRBJ1-2
size: many
length: 15
V: TRBV10-3
D: .
DNA: TGTGCCATCAGTGAGTCCCCCAGGATGGCCTATGGCTACACCTTC
CDR3: CAISESPRMAYGYTF

J: TRBJ2-1
size: .
length: 15
V: TRBV3-1
D: .
DNA: TGTGCCAGCAGAAATGGAGGGGACAGTAACAATGAGCAGTTCTTC
CDR3: CASRNGGDSNNEQFF

J: TRBJ2-3
size: many
length: 17
V: TRBV10-3
D: .
DNA: TGTGCCATCAGCCTCGATCCCCCCCGGACCCTCAAAGATACGCAGTATTTT
CDR3: CAISLDPPRTLKDTQYF

J: TRBJ2-4
size: few
length: 15
V: TRBV9
D: .
DNA: TGTGCCAGCAGCGCAGAAGGATACCCGGGGGACATTCAGTACTTC
CDR3: CASSAEGYPGDIQYF

J: TRBJ1-6
size: .
length: 14
V: TRBV10-2
D: .
DNA: TGCGCCAGCAGTGCGGCGAGGGATAATTCACCCCTCCACTTT
CDR3: CASSAARDNSPLHF

J: TRBJ2-7
size: many
length: 16
V: TRBV2
D: TRBD2
DNA: TGTGCCAGCAGTGGACCCCTAGCGGGTGGCTCCTACGAGCAGTACTTC
CDR3: CASSGPLAGGSYEQYF

J: TRBJ1-1
size: many
length: 13
V: TRBV5-1
D: .
DNA: TGCGCCAGCAGCTTGGTACAGCCCCCTGAAGCTTTCTTT
CDR3: CASSLVQPPEAFF

J: TRBJ2-1
size: many
length: 15
V: TRBV20-1
D: .
DNA: TGCAGTGCTAGAGTTTCGGGGGGCCACTACAATGAGCAGTTCTTC
CDR3: CSARVSGGHYNEQFF

J: TRBJ2-1
size: many
length: 12
V: TRBV5-4
D: .
DNA: TGTGCCAGCAGCACGGGAATCAATGAGCAGTTCTTC
CDR3: CASSTGINEQFF

J: TRBJ1-2
size: many
length: 15
V: TRBV7-2
D: TRBD1
DNA: TGTGCCAGCAGCAACTCTGGGGACAGGGGTTATGGCTACACCTTC
CDR3: CASSNSGDRGYGYTF

J: TRBJ2-7
size: few
length: 14
V: TRBV28
D: TRBD1
DNA: TGTGCCAGCAGCCCCCGGGACAGCCCCTACGAGCAGTACTTC
CDR3: CASSPRDSPYEQYF

J: TRBJ2-1
size: .
length: 15
V: TRBV5-1
D: TRBD2
DNA: TGCGCCAGCAGCCCCGGACTAGCGACCTACAATGAGCAGTTCTTC
CDR3: CASSPGLATYNEQFF

J: TRBJ2-2
size: .
length: 15
V: TRBV11-3
D: TRBD2
DNA: TGTGCCAGCAGCTTTGGGGGGGCGAACACCGGGGAGCTGTTTTTT
CDR3: CASSFGGANTGELFF

J: TRBJ2-3
size: .
length: 14
V: TRBV6-5
D: .
DNA: TGTGCCAGCAGACCAGAAGGAAGCACAGATACGCAGTATTTT
CDR3: CASRPEGSTDTQYF

J: TRBJ2-7
size: .
length: 15
V: TRBV4-1
D: TRBD2
DNA: TGCGCCAGCAGCCAAGTGTCAGCGGGAAGGAACGAGCAGTACTTC
CDR3: CASSQVSAGRNEQYF

J: TRBJ2-7
size: many
length: 15
V: TRBV10-3
D: TRBD1
DNA: TGTGCCATCAGGGAGGCGGGACAGGGCCCCTACGAGCAGTACTTC
CDR3: CAIREAGQGPYEQYF

J: TRBJ2-4
size: .
length: 14
V: TRBV11-3
D: .
DNA: TGTGCCAGCAGCTTAGGTCGACTGGGGAACATTCAGTACTTC
CDR3: CASSLGRLGNIQYF

J: TRBJ2-3
size: .
length: 16
V: TRBV27
D: .
DNA: TGTGCCAGCACTCCCCCCCAGGTTTCCCCCACAGATACGCAGTATTTT
CDR3: CASTPPQVSPTDTQYF

J: TRBJ2-7
size: .
length: 15
V: TRBV20-1
D: .
DNA: TGCAGTGCTTACTCGGGGGCCAGCAGGTCCTACGAGCAGTACTTC
CDR3: CSAYSGASRSYEQYF

J: TRBJ1-4
size: many
length: 20
V: TRBV4-2
D: .
DNA: TGTGCCAGCAGCCAAGAGGGCCCGCAGGGACGATTGGTCCCGAATGAAAAACTGTTTTTT
CDR3: CASSQEGPQGRLVPNEKLFF

J: TRBJ1-1
size: many
length: 13
V: TRBV29-1
D: .
DNA: TGCAGCGTTGAGGTTAGGGCGAACACTGAAGCTTTCTTT
CDR3: CSVEVRANTEAFF

J: TRBJ2-2
size: few
length: 16
V: TRBV2
D: TRBD2
DNA: TGTGCCAGCAGTGAATTAGCGGGGGGTTATACCGGGGAGCTGTTTTTT
CDR3: CASSELAGGYTGELFF

J: TRBJ2-1
size: many
length: 18
V: TRBV6-1
D: .
DNA: TGTGCCAGCGGGGGACAGGGGGCAACTAGCGGGAGTGGAAATGAGCAGTTCTTC
CDR3: CASGGQGATSGSGNEQFF

J: TRBJ1-5
size: few
length: 12
V: TRBV20-1
D: .
DNA: TGCAGTGCTAGGCAGAGCGATCAGCCCCAGCATTTT
CDR3: CSARQSDQPQHF

J: TRBJ2-1
size: many
length: 14
V: TRBV5-6
D: .
DNA: TGTGCCAGCAGCTCCGGTGGGGTATACAATGAGCAGTTCTTC
CDR3: CASSSGGVYNEQFF

J: TRBJ2-1
size: few
length: 16
V: TRBV27
D: .
DNA: TGTGCCAGCAGTTTTCTTCGGGGACCACTCTACAATGAGCAGTTCTTC
CDR3: CASSFLRGPLYNEQFF

J: TRBJ1-1
size: many
length: 16
V: TRBV18
D: .
DNA: TGTGCCAGCTCACCACCCGGCAGACCAATGAACACTGAAGCTTTCTTT
CDR3: CASSPPGRPMNTEAFF

J: TRBJ2-2
size: many
length: 15
V: TRBV27
D: .
DNA: TGTGCCAGCAGTTGGATCGCCGGGAACACCGGGGAGCTGTTTTTT
CDR3: CASSWIAGNTGELFF

J: TRBJ1-4
size: many
length: 14
V: TRBV18
D: .
DNA: TGTGCCAGCTCACTATCCTCGGACGAGGACAAACTGTTTTTT
CDR3: CASSLSSDEDKLFF

J: TRBJ1-1
size: .
length: 15
V: TRBV3-1
D: .
DNA: TGTGCCAGCAGCCAAGGAGGCGCCGCCGGTACTGAAGCTTTCTTT
CDR3: CASSQGGAAGTEAFF

J: TRBJ2-4
size: many
length: 14
V: TRBV19
D: TRBD1
DNA: TGTGCCAGTAGTATAACGGGACAGCAAAACATTCAGTACTTC
CDR3: CASSITGQQNIQYF

J: TRBJ2-7
size: many
length: 15
V: TRBV6-1
D: .
DNA: TGTGCCAGCAGTGGGGGACACACGAGGGCCTACGAGCAGTACTTC
CDR3: CASSGGHTRAYEQYF

J: TRBJ2-5
size: once
length: 14
V: TRBV7-2
D: TRBD1
DNA: TGTGCCAGCAGCCGCACAGGGGTACAAGAGACCCAGTACTTC
CDR3: CASSRTGVQETQYF

J: TRBJ2-4
size: .
length: 13
V: TRBV19
D: .
DNA: TGTGCCAGTAGAATACCAGAGAGAAACATTCAGTACTTC
CDR3: CASRIPERNIQYF

J: TRBJ2-7
size: .
length: 16
V: TRBV6-1
D: TRBD1
DNA: TGTGCCAGCGTCCTGTGGGACAGGGGGGGATCCTACGAGCAGTACTTC
CDR3: CASVLWDRGGSYEQYF

J: TRBJ1-3
size: many
length: 12
V: TRBV11-3
D: .
DNA: TGTGCCAGCAGCTTAGCTGGAAACACCATATATTTT
CDR3: CASSLAGNTIYF

J: TRBJ2-3
size: .
length: 14
V: TRBV7-7
D: .
DNA: TGTGCTAGCAGCCAGCGAGGGGGGGAGGATACGCAGTATTTT
CDR3: CASSQRGGEDTQYF

J: TRBJ1-1
size: .
length: 13
V: TRBV6-2/TRBV6-3
D: .
DNA: TGTGCCAGCAGCCCAAGGGGGGCGGCTGAAGCTTTCTTT
CDR3: CASSPRGAAEAFF

J: TRBJ2-7
size: .
length: 19
V: TRBV2
D: TRBD1
DNA: TGTGCCAGCAGGGCATGGGACAGGGGAGTGGGCCTAGCGGCCTACGAGCAGTACTTC
CDR3: CASRAWDRGVGLAAYEQYF

J: TRBJ2-3
size: .
length: 15
V: TRBV5-1
D: .
DNA: TGCGCCAGCGATGGGTGGGGGAACGTCACAGATACGCAGTATTTT
CDR3: CASDGWGNVTDTQYF

J: TRBJ1-5
size: .
length: 14
V: TRBV12-3/TRBV12-4
D: .
DNA: TGTGCCAGCAGTCCCCGCAGGCTGGGCCAGCCCCAGCATTTT
CDR3: CASSPRRLGQPQHF